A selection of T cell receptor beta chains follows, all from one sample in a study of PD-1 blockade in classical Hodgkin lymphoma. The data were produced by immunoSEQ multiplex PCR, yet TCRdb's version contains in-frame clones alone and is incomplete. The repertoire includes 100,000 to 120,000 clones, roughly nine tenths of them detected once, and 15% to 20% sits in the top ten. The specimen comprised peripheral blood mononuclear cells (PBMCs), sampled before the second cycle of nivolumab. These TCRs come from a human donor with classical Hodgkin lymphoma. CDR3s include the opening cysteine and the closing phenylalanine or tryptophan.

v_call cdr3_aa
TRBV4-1 CASSLEGPGGGTDTQYF
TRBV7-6 CASRLSVSTNEKLFF
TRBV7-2 CASTRDRGGTGELFF
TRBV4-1 CASSPRDTDTGELFF
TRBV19 CASSISTGTPSTDTQYF
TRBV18 CASSLQPNQETQYF
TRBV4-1 CASSQERGRNFEQFF
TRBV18 CASSPTTGGREAFF
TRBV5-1 CASSSGLAELAKNIQYF
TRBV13 CASSSVRDRGLNTEAFF
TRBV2 CASRGDIYTEAFF
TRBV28 CASNQGTPLNEQFF
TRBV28 CASSILGAGVYNEQFF